These T cell receptor beta chains were read from a single sample in a study of blood T cell repertoires in COVID-19. The assay was immunoSEQ multiplex PCR, and TCRdb's table has in-frame clones only and misses some. Of over 25,000 clones listed, about 90% are singletons. Sequencing was carried out using peripheral blood. Every receptor here comes from a woman between 50 and 59 years old with active COVID-19. Each CDR3 is given with its conserved first and last residue. D genes are given only for firm matches. For some rows the clone size is stated as once, few or many, or as a class when expanded; others skip it.

TRBV10-3	-	TRBD2	TRBJ2-1	TGTGCCATCAGTGCGCCTAGCGGACTCTCCTACAATGAGCAGTTCTTC	CAISAPSGLSYNEQFF
TRBV5-1	-	-	TRBJ2-3	TGCGCCAGCAGAACAGGCTCCTATGGGGGCACAGATACGCAGTATTTT	CASRTGSYGGTDTQYF
TRBV30	-	-	TRBJ1-2	TGTGCCTGGAGCAACACCACGCGGGGTGTCTATGGCTACACCTTC	CAWSNTTRGVYGYTF
TRBV5-5	-	TRBD2	TRBJ2-7	TGTGCCAGCAGCCCACGGCTAGCGGGAGCCTCATACGAGCAGTACTTC	CASSPRLAGASYEQYF
TRBV9	-	-	TRBJ1-2	TGTGCCAGCAGCGTAGGACAACCCCATGGCTACACCTTC	CASSVGQPHGYTF
TRBV5-1	-	TRBD2	TRBJ2-1	TGCGCCAGCAGCTTGGCAGCGGGAGTGTACAATGAGCAGTTCTTC	CASSLAAGVYNEQFF
TRBV30	-	-	TRBJ2-3	TGTGCCTGGAGTGTACCGGGACATAATACGCAGTATTTT	CAWSVPGHNTQYF
TRBV6-5	once	-	TRBJ1-2	TGTGCCAGCAGTCCGGACACCCGAAGTTATGGCTACACCTTC	CASSPDTRSYGYTF
TRBV5-1	once	TRBD1	TRBJ2-5	TGCGCCAGCAGCACGGGGACAGCCGAACAAGAGACCCAGTACTTC	CASSTGTAEQETQYF
TRBV19	-	TRBD1	TRBJ1-1	TGTGCCAGTAGTGGGGACAGGCGTTTCACTGAAGCTTTCTTT	CASSGDRRFTEAFF
TRBV5-1	few	TRBD2	TRBJ2-1	TGCGCCAGCAGCTTGGGGCGGGGACTAGCGGGAGTTGAGCAGTTCTTC	CASSLGRGLAGVEQFF
TRBV7-3	-	TRBD2	TRBJ2-1	TGTGCCAGCAGCCCAAATAGCGGGCAGTACAATGAGCAGTTCTTC	CASSPNSGQYNEQFF
TRBV28	-	-	TRBJ1-5	TGTGCCAGCAGTTCTACGGGGGGAAGCAATCAGCCCCAGCATTTT	CASSSTGGSNQPQHF
TRBV27	once	TRBD2	TRBJ2-1	TGTGCCAGCAGTTTGGGCAGACTAGCGGGGAGGGCCTCCTACAATGAGCAGTTCTTC	CASSLGRLAGRASYNEQFF
TRBV28	-	-	TRBJ1-5	TGTGCCAGCAGTGAACAGGGCTATAGCAATCAGCCCCAGCATTTT	CASSEQGYSNQPQHF